The clone carrying this TCR beta chain was seen a few times. Its antigen is undetermined. This specimen belongs to a study of T cell repertoires in cytomegalovirus infection. Turning to the study itself: Public TCR beta signatures indicated both CMV infection and matching HLA type. Study-wide results and caveats: HLA-C-restricted TCR beta clonotypes specific for CMV led the ex vivo response. Carriage of CMV together with the relevant HLA was identifiable through cumulative public TCR beta family frequency.

MiXCR was run by TCRdb on the reads, yielding one entry per CDR3 protein. This sample has about 740,000 distinct CDR3 sequences, with about 40% found just once. Looked up from germline, CDR1 is SGHRS and CDR2 is YFSETQ. The length of the CDR3 is 15 residues. Trimming took 3 bases from V and 2 from J, leaving 13 bases between them. The sample comprised PBMCs. The receptor's source is a human donor in good health (CMV status not recorded). Some clones in this sample may be carry-over from other donors' samples. The chain is built from TRBV5-1 and TRBJ2-3; possible D gene TRBD2, 6 bases. CDR3 bases: TGCGCCAGCAGCTCCGGGACTTCCAACACAGATACGCAGTATTTT. This gives the protein CASSSGTSNTDTQYF.